Shown below are 13 T cell receptor beta chains from a single sample sequenced in a study of blood T cells in healthy people across ages. Through a sample-barcoded 5' primer and a J-beta primer mix, a second PCR was run for roughly 7 to 12 cycles. One entry per CDR3 protein results from TCRdb running MiXCR on the 5' RACE reads. The sample consists of around 1,800,000 distinct CDR3 sequences, about two fifths of them appearing once. Specimen: blood. Receptor source: a human donor in good health.

This chain links TRBV7-2 with TRBJ1-2; 7 bases match TRBD1. The CDR3 is 16 residues long. Unmatched junction bases numbered 11, after V lost 5 bases and J lost 2 bases. In germline, CDR1 is SGHTA, CDR2 FQGNSA. DNA of the CDR3: TGTGCCAGCAGCCCGAACTACAGGGGCGAAAACTATGGCTACACCTTC. This translates into CASSPNYRGENYGYTF.

The chain couples TRBV6-1 to TRBJ2-3; the D gene could be TRBD1 or TRBD2 (5 bases each). The CDR3 sequence is 15 residues long. Germline CDR1 and CDR2: MNHNS and SASEGT. Trimming removed 3 bases at V and 4 bases at J, with 14 bases between. CDR3 loop: CASSEFRETADTQYF. The CDR3, as DNA: TGTGCCAGCAGTGAGTTCAGGGAGACCGCAGATACGCAGTATTTT.

The rearrangement links TRBV7-2 to TRBJ2-5; possible D gene TRBD2, 5 bases. Trimming cost V 2 bases and J 3 bases, with 10 bases left between them. The CDR3 covers 14 residues. Germline V lookup: CDR1 SGHTA, CDR2 FQGNSA. This CDR3 is CASSLQSGEETQYF. In DNA, the CDR3 is TGTGCCAGCAGCTTACAAAGCGGTGAAGAGACCCAGTACTTC.

V is TRBV4-2 and J is TRBJ1-1; D unclear. CDR3 length: 15 residues. The V end was cut by 1 base, the J end by 5 bases, with 14 bases between. Germline V gene lookup returns CDR1 LGHNA and CDR2 YNFKEQ. CDR3 sequence reads: CASSQGEGVKTEAFF. The CDR3 DNA is TGTGCCAGCAGCCAAGGGGAGGGAGTAAAAACTGAAGCTTTCTTT.

The sample holds many counts of this clonotype. The chain carries TRBV4-1 and TRBJ2-7, with a possible D match to TRBD1 (6 bases). The CDR3 is 14 amino acids. Per germline, CDR1 MGHRA and CDR2 YSYEKL. V lost 2 bases to trimming and J lost 3 bases, with 11 bases between them. The CDR3 spells CASSQRTGLYEQYF. CDR3 nucleotides: TGCGCCAGCAGCCAAAGAACAGGGCTCTACGAGCAGTACTTC.

The chain carries TRBV5-1 and TRBJ2-3; TRBD2 aligns across 11 bases. Germline V lookup: CDR1 SGHRS, CDR2 YFSETQ. This CDR3 has 14 residues. The V gene end was trimmed by 7 bases and the J gene end by 2 bases; junction bases not matched to a gene: 3. CDR3 region: CASGTSGTTDTQYF. CDR3 nucleotide sequence: TGCGCCAGCGGGACTAGCGGAACCACAGATACGCAGTATTTT.

This rearrangement joins TRBV11-2 to TRBJ1-1, with TRBD1 matching over 7 bases. The CDR3 is made up of 15 amino acids. CDR1 is SGHAT and CDR2 is FQNNGV in the germline V gene. The V and J ends lost 5 bases and 8 bases, in that order; junction bases with no gene match: 14. CDR3 nucleotides: TGTGCCAGCAGCCCAAGACAGGGAGAAAAGGTCGAAGCTTTCTTT. This sequence encodes CASSPRQGEKVEAFF.

This clonotype was counted ten times or more. The chain uses TRBV5-1 and TRBJ2-5; D is ambiguous. Deletions cut 1 base from V and 5 bases from J, with 9 bases between. CDR3 length: 13 residues. From germline, CDR1 is SGHRS and CDR2 YFSETQ. The CDR3 sequence is CASSLSGVETQYF. DNA of the CDR3: TGCGCCAGCAGCTTGAGTGGTGTTGAGACCCAGTACTTC.

There are a few counts of this clonotype. The V call is TRBV3-1, the J call TRBJ2-7; D uncertain. Trimming removed 4 bases at V and 2 bases at J, with 15 bases between. The CDR3 has 15 residues. From germline, CDR1 is LGHDT and CDR2 YNNKEL (reference sequence). CDR3 region: CASSRAPAFPYEQYF. CDR3 coding DNA: TGTGCCAGCAGCCGCGCCCCAGCCTTTCCCTACGAGCAGTACTTC.

This rearrangement joins TRBV7-6 to TRBJ2-7, with 7 bases that match TRBD1. V lost 0 bases to trimming and J lost 2 bases; unmatched junction nucleotides: 7. Looked up from germline, CDR1 is SGHVS and CDR2 is FNYEAQ. CDR3 size: 16 residues. CDR3 nucleotides: TGTGCCAGCAGCTTAGCTGCCGGGACAGCGGCCTACGAGCAGTACTTC. It specifies CASSLAAGTAAYEQYF. The full variable domain, completed using reference TRBV7-6 and TRBJ2-7, is GAGVSQSPRYKVTKRGQDVALRCDPISGHVSLYWYRQALGQGPEFLTYFNYEAQQDKSGLPNDRFSAERPEGSISTLTIQRTEQRDSAMYRCASSLAAGTAAYEQYFGPGTRLTVT.

The chain employs TRBV7-2 and TRBJ1-3; unclear D gene. Germline V lookup: CDR1 SGHTA, CDR2 FQGNSA. V lost 5 bases to trimming and J lost 0 bases, with 11 bases between them. This CDR3 is built from 15 residues. CDR3 protein: CASSRTDPSGNTIYF. DNA of the CDR3: TGTGCCAGCAGCCGGACGGACCCCTCTGGAAACACCATATATTTT.

The gene calls are TRBV7-2 and TRBJ1-4; D not resolved. V lost 1 base and J lost 0, with 6 bases in between. CDR1 SGHTA and CDR2 FQGNSA come from the germline V gene. The CDR3 runs 15 residues. The CDR3 DNA reads as TGTGCCAGCAGCTTAGAAGCAACAACTAATGAAAAACTGTTTTTT. It translates to CASSLEATTNEKLFF.

V usage is TRBV5-4 and J usage is TRBJ1-6; D ambiguous. Trimming cost V 6 bases and J 8 bases, with 12 bases left between them. The germline gives CDR1 SGHNT, CDR2 YYREEE (reference sequence). The CDR3 runs to 13 residues. For the CDR3, the DNA is TGTGCCAGCAACGCCACACAAGATTCACCCCTCCACTTT. Encoded protein: CASNATQDSPLHF.